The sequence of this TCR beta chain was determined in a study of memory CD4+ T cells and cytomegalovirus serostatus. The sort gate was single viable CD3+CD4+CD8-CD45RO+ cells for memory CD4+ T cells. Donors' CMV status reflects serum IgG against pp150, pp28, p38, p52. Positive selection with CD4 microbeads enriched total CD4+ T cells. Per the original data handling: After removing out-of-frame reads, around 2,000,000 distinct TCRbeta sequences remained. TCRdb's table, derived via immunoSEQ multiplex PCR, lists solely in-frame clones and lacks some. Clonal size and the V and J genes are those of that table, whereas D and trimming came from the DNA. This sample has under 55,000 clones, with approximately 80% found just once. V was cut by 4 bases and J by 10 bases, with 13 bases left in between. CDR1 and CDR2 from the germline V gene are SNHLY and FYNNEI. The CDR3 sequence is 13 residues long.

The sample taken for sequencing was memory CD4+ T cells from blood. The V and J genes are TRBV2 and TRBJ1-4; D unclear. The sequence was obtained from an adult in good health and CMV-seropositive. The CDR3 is CASSGADLGKLFF. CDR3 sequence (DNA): TGTGCCAGCAGTGGGGCGGACCTGGGAAAACTGTTTTTT.